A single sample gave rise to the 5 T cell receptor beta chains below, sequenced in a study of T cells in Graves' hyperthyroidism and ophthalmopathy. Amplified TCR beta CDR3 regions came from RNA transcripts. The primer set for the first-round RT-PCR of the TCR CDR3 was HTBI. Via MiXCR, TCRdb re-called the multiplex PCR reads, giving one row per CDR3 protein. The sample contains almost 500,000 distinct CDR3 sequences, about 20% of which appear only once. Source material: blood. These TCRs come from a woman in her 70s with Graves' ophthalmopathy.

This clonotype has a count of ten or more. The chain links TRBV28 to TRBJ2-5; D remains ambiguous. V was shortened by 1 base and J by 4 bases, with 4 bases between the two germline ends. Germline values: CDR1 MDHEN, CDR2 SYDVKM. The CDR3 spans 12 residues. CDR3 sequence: CASSLLAETQYF. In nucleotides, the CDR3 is TGTGCCAGCAGTTTATTGGCAGAGACCCAGTACTTC.

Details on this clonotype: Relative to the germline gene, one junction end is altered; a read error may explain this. The CDR3: CASSQLEGYGQYF. In DNA form, the CDR3 reads TGTGCCAGCAGCCAGCTGGAGGGATACGGGCAGTACTTC. The chain carries TRBV3-1 and TRBJ2-7; D is possibly TRBD2 (6 bases). Germline assignment: CDR1 LGHDT and CDR2 YNNKEL (reference sequence). This CDR3 region has 13 residues.

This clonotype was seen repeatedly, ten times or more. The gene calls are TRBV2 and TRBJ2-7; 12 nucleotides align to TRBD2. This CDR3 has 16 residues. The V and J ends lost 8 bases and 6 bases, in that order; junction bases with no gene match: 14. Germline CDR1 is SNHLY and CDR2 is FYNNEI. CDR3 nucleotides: TGTGCCAGCCTACCCACGACTAGCGGGAGATCGGTCGAGCAGTACTTC. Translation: CASLPTTSGRSVEQYF.

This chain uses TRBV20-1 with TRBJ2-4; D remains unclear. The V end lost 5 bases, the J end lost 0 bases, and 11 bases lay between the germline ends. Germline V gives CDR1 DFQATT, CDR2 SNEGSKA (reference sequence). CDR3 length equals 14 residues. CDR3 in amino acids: CSALGDLAKNIQYF. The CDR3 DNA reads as TGCAGTGCTCTCGGTGATCTAGCCAAAAACATTCAGTACTTC.

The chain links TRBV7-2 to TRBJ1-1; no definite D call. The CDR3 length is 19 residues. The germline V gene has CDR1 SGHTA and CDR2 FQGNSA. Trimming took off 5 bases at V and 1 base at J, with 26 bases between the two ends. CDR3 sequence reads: CASSTDFGVFYSGNTEAFF. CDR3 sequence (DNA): TGTGCCAGCAGCACCGATTTTGGGGTTTTTTATTCAGGGAACACTGAAGCTTTCTTT.